The T cell receptor (beta chain) described here comes from a study of cytomegalovirus exposure and HLA in healthy donors. Study in general: It was reported in a later analysis that the 120 validation repertoires used the same platform as the roughly 640 first-cohort repertoires. Study-wide points: For cytomegalovirus status, the classifier reportedly gave diagnoses with high specificity and sensitivity.

Notes on this clone: Antigen: not known.

Sequencing was performed with immunoSEQ multiplex PCR; in TCRdb, only in-frame clones are kept and a portion is missing. The sample consists of approximately 130,000 clones, 70% to 90% of them appearing once. Sequencing input: PBMCs. The receptor comes from a woman aged 25 to 39 in good health and CMV-seronegative.

The CDR3 region has the DNA TGTGCCAGCAGGACAGGGGGCGCGAAGGATGGCTACACCTTC. This encodes CASRTGGAKDGYTF. The chain combines TRBV6-5 with TRBJ1-2, with 10 bases aligning to TRBD1. Germline loops: CDR1 MNHEY, CDR2 SVGAGI. The CDR3 has 14 residues. Trimming cost V 6 bases and J 6 bases; bases outside gene matches: 7.